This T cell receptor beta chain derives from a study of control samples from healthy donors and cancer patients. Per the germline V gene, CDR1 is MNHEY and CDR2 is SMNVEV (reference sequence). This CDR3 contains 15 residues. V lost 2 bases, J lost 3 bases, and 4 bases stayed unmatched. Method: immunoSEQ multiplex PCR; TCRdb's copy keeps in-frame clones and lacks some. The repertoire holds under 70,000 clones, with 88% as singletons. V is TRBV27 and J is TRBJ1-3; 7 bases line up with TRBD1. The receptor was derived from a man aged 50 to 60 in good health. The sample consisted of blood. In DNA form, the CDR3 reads TGTGCCAGCAGTTTACAGGGGGTGGGTGGAAACACCATATATTTT. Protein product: CASSLQGVGGNTIYF.